This TCR beta chain was observed in a study of PD-L1 blockade in urothelial cancer. The CDR3 extends over 15 amino acids. V was pared by 3 bases and J by 4 bases, with 5 bases of the junction left unmatched. Germline V gene data show CDR1 as KGHSH and CDR2 as LQKENI. The protocol was immunoSEQ multiplex PCR, while the TCRdb copy is restricted to in-frame clones and leaves out a portion. Seen here are 100,000 or so clones, approximately 85% observed once, and the top ten hold approximately 2.4%. The input for sequencing was PBMCs, taken around atezolizumab (anti-PD-L1) treatment. The rearrangement joins TRBV18 to TRBJ1-4; 7 bases fit TRBD1. The receptor was isolated from a man aged 50 or older with urothelial cancer. CDR3 sequence (DNA): TGTGCCAGCTCACCGCGCAGGGGGGATAATGAAAAACTGTTTTTT. It specifies CASSPRRGDNEKLFF.